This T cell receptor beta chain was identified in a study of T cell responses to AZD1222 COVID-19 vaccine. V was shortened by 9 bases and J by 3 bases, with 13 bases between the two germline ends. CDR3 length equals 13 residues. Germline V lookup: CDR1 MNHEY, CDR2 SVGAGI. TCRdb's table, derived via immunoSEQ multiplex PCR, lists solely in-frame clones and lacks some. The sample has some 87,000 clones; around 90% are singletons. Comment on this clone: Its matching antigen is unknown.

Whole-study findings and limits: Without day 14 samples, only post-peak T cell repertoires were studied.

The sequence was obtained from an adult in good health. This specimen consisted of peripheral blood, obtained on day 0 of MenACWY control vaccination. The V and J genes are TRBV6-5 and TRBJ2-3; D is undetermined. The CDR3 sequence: CASGPGGTDTQYF. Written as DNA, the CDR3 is TGTGCCAGTGGACCCGGTGGGACAGATACGCAGTATTTT.